This TCR beta chain was sequenced in a study of T cell responses to AZD1222 COVID-19 vaccine. As concerns this clone: Its antigen remains unknown.

Profiling relied on immunoSEQ multiplex PCR, and the TCRdb table lists in-frame clones only, not all of them. This sample carries 100,000 to 120,000 clones, 81% of them seen once, and the ten largest clones take around 4.6%. Whole-study findings and limits: CD4 TCRs associated with vaccination spanned spike, dominating at 160-218 and 743-854. Donors skewed white British and female; clonal diversity was possibly underestimated. Of the AZD1222 recipients, only 5 to 7 were seropositive at baseline. Within unmutated variant regions lay the reported targets of nearly half of spike-specific TCRs.

This TCR derives from an adult in good health. The sample in question was peripheral blood, obtained on day 0 of AZD1222 vaccination.

The CDR3 DNA reads as TGTGCCAGTAGTATTGTGGCGCCCAATTCACCCCTCCACTTT. Encoded protein: CASSIVAPNSPLHF. The J gene is TRBJ1-6, the V gene TRBV19; D remains unclear. V was cut by 3 bases and J by 7 bases, with 10 bases left in between. CDR1 LNHDA and CDR2 SQIVND come from the germline V gene (reference sequence). This CDR3 has 14 residues.